This T cell receptor beta chain emerged from a study of T cell clonotyping in hematopoietic cell transplantation. For the study at large: Cytoreduction preceded collection of pretransplant recipient samples.

Germline V gene lookup returns CDR1 MNHEY and CDR2 SVGAGI. Between the trimmed V and J ends, which lost 2 bases and 1 base, there was a span of 6 bases. This CDR3 spans 14 amino acids. Assay used: immunoSEQ multiplex PCR; TCRdb lists only in-frame clones, some missing. The data contain roughly 46,000 clones, roughly 80% of them singletons. Time point noted: recipient sample about 28 days before transplant, after cytoreduction. Points on this clone: The target antigen is unknown.

Findings of the study overall: Recipient TCR diversity dropped after transplant; expanded clonotypes rose from day 30 to 180. CD4 and CD8 repertoire contributions could not be separated without sorting.

This sample comprised peripheral blood mononuclear cells, obtained before stem cell transplant. The origin of this receptor is a man aged 55 to 70 with myelodysplastic syndrome. Some clones in this sample may be carry-over from other donors' samples. This chain uses TRBV6-5 with TRBJ1-5; a weak D match, TRBD1 (5 bases). The DNA for the CDR3 is TGTGCCAGCAGTTACGACAGCAGCAATCAGCCCCAGCATTTT. Translation: CASSYDSSNQPQHF.